The subject of this entry is one T cell receptor (beta chain). What it binds is not known. This specimen comes from a study of T cell responses to AZD1222 COVID-19 vaccine. Generated by immunoSEQ multiplex PCR, the TCRdb table keeps only in-frame clones and is missing some. The sample lists about 76,000 clones, over 60% occurring once. Study observations and caveats: Clonal diversity may have been underestimated, and the donors were mostly white British, with more females than males.

V was clipped by 5 bases and J by 5 bases, with 17 bases between them. This CDR3 is 15 amino acids long. Germline CDR1 is SGHNT and CDR2 is YYREEE (reference sequence). The receptor's source is an adult who received the MenACWY meningococcal vaccine as a control. The rearrangement joins TRBV5-4 to TRBJ2-1; D is perhaps TRBD1 (5 bases). The specimen was peripheral blood, collected 28 days after the second dose of the MenACWY control vaccine. Here the CDR3 reads CASSRVSGPNNEQFF. The DNA for the CDR3 is TGTGCCAGCAGTCGGGTGTCAGGGCCTAACAATGAGCAGTTCTTC.